This paragraph covers one T cell receptor (beta chain) sequence. Bulk TCR library preparation followed previously described methods with listed TCR primers. TCRdb passed the PCR reads through MiXCR, listing each CDR3 protein once. The data show around 480,000 distinct CDR3 sequences, around 23% seen once. Sorting defined naive CD8 T cells as CD8+CD4-CCR7+CD45RA+. The CDR3 is 16 residues long. The J segment lost 6 bases and the V segment lost 1 base, leaving 8 bases of the junction unmatched. The germline V gene has CDR1 SGHTA and CDR2 FQGTGA. The data belong to a study of molecular identifiers for immune sequencing clone quantification. Across the whole study: RNA from about 20,000 or 100,000 naive CD8 cells was split five ways in replicates, with four sequenced.

This receptor was obtained from a human donor in good health. Some libraries in this study had Jurkat cell RNA spiked in. This sequence joins TRBV7-3 and TRBJ2-1; 8 nucleotides line up with TRBD2. The sequencing input was naive CD8+ T cells from blood, with Jurkat cell RNA spiked in. Subset denoted: FACS-sorted CD8+CD4-CCR7+CD45RA+ naive T cells. In DNA, the CDR3 is TGTGCCAGCAGCTTAATGGGCGGGGGGACGGTCAATGAGCAGTTCTTC. Translating gives CASSLMGGGTVNEQFF.